What follows describes a single T cell receptor (beta chain). TCR beta sequencing covered blood CD8+ and CD4+ T cells. The data stem from a study of CD8 T cells in Susac syndrome. When the RNA was reverse transcribed, random hexamers were used with an input of roughly 0.5 to 1 ug. TCR beta CDR3 was amplified by immunoSEQ multiplex PCR. This amplification extended across 54 Vbeta and 13 Jbeta segments. From the immunoSEQ multiplex PCR reads, TCRdb called clonotypes with MiXCR, one entry per CDR3 protein. The sample shows approximately 280,000 distinct CDR3 sequences, approximately 84% of them seen only once. Sequencing used CD8+ T cells from PBMCs. This clonotype was sampled from a human donor with multiple sclerosis.

In DNA, the CDR3 is TGCAGCGTTGAAGGTCGCCCCTACGAGCAGTACTTC. The encoded protein is CSVEGRPYEQYF. The V call is TRBV29-1, the J call TRBJ2-7; no definite D call. Germline V CDR1 and CDR2: SQVTM, ANQGSEA. There are 12 residues in the CDR3. The V gene lost 1 base and the J gene lost 2 bases, with 6 bases spanning the gap.